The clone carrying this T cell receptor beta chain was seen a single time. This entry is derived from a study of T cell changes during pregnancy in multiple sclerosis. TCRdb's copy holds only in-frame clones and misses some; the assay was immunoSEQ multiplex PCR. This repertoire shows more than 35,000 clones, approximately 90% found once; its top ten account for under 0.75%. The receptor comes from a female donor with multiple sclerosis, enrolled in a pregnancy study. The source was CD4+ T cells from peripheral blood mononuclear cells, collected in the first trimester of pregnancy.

CDR3 nucleotide sequence: TGTGCCAGCGGAGGACAGGGGGGGACCGGGGAGCTGTTTTTT. This translates into CASGGQGGTGELFF. V usage is TRBV2 and J usage is TRBJ2-2, with TRBD1 identical over 10 bases. Germline-derived CDR1 and CDR2 are SNHLY and FYNNEI. Trimming removed 8 bases from V and 5 bases from J; junction bases left unmatched: 5. This CDR3 has 14 residues.